Listed below are T cell receptor beta chains from one sample, sequenced in a study of T cells in Graves' hyperthyroidism and ophthalmopathy. TCRdb re-called the multiplex PCR reads with MiXCR, one entry per CDR3 protein. The table includes roughly 700,000 distinct CDR3 sequences, 14% detected once. Material: blood. The receptors shown here come from a woman under 30 with Graves' hyperthyroidism. Each CDR3 is given with its conserved first and last residue. The order of the fields is D gene, J gene, clone size, V gene, CDR3 DNA, CDR3 protein. The D gene is left open where the match is weak. Clone size is stated in some rows and not others, as once, few, many or a class when expanded.

D: -; J: TRBJ2-2; size: few; V: TRBV6-8; DNA: TGTGCCAGCAGTTCGGGTGTTGTTGTTTTGAACACCGGGGAGCTGTTTTTT; CDR3: CASSSGVVVLNTGELFF
D: -; J: TRBJ2-3; size: many; V: TRBV11-2; DNA: TGTGCCAGCAGCCCCAGTGTGGGGTCAGATACGCAGTATTTT; CDR3: CASSPSVGSDTQYF
D: TRBD1; J: TRBJ2-5; size: many; V: TRBV7-9; DNA: TGTGCCAGCAGCCCCGGGACAGGGGGCTTGGAGACCCAGTACTTC; CDR3: CASSPGTGGLETQYF
D: TRBD2; J: TRBJ2-2; size: -; V: TRBV7-9; DNA: TGTGCCAGCAGCTCCGGGGGGACGGTTCCTATCCTTTCGAACACCGGGGAGCTGTTTTTT; CDR3: CASSSGGTVPILSNTGELFF
D: -; J: TRBJ2-2; size: -; V: TRBV6-2/TRBV6-3; DNA: TGTGCCAGCAGTTACAGGCGGACCGGGGGGCTGTTTTTT; CDR3: CASSYRRTGGLFF
D: -; J: TRBJ2-7; size: many; V: TRBV6-2/TRBV6-3; DNA: TGTGCCGGACGGGCACCAAACAGCTACGAGCAGTACTTC; CDR3: CAGRAPNSYEQYF
D: TRBD2; J: TRBJ2-1; size: -; V: TRBV30; DNA: TGTGCCTGGAGGGAACGAGGACTAGCGGGAGACAATGAGCAGTTCTTC; CDR3: CAWRERGLAGDNEQFF
D: -; J: TRBJ2-6; size: few; V: TRBV30; DNA: TGTGCCTGGGGGCTCGGACGGATCTCTGGGGCCAACGTCCTGACTTTC; CDR3: CAWGLGRISGANVLTF
D: -; J: TRBJ1-1; size: many; V: TRBV20-1; DNA: TGCAGTGCTAACCCCCCGAACACTGAAGCTTTCTTT; CDR3: CSANPPNTEAFF
D: TRBD2; J: TRBJ2-3; size: many; V: TRBV3-1; DNA: TGTGCCAGCAGCCAAGTAAGACTAGCGGGGGAACTCAGCACAGATACGCAGTATTTT; CDR3: CASSQVRLAGELSTDTQYF
D: TRBD2; J: TRBJ2-3; size: few; V: TRBV7-2; DNA: TGTGCCAGCAGCTTAAATCCGGGAGGGGGAGTGGGGTCGCAGTATTTT; CDR3: CASSLNPGGGVGSQYF
D: -; J: TRBJ1-5; size: many; V: TRBV12-3/TRBV12-4; DNA: TGTGCCAGCAGTTTTGGGGGGGTGGGCAATCAGCCCCAGCATTTT; CDR3: CASSFGGVGNQPQHF
D: -; J: TRBJ2-7; size: many; V: TRBV5-6; DNA: TGTGCCAGCAGCTTGTTCGGCAGGGTCATCGACGAGCAGTACTTC; CDR3: CASSLFGRVIDEQYF
D: -; J: TRBJ2-5; size: many; V: TRBV6-1; DNA: TGTGCCAGCAGTGAAGTGATCGCGCCCGCGGGACAAGAGACCCAGTACTTC; CDR3: CASSEVIAPAGQETQYF
D: -; J: TRBJ2-7; size: few; V: TRBV10-2; DNA: TGCGCCAGCACCCAGGTCGAGGCCACCCGGCAGTACTTC; CDR3: CASTQVEATRQYF
D: TRBD2; J: TRBJ2-1; size: -; V: TRBV27; DNA: TGTGCCAGCAGTCCTTATTGGACTAGCGGGAGGGTTTCCTACAATGAGCAGTTCTTC; CDR3: CASSPYWTSGRVSYNEQFF
D: TRBD1; J: TRBJ2-5; size: -; V: TRBV6-2/TRBV6-3; DNA: TGTGCCAGCAGACAGGGGGTTAAGACCCAGTACTTC; CDR3: CASRQGVKTQYF